The source of this TCR beta chain is a study of cytomegalovirus exposure and HLA in healthy donors. The germline V gene has CDR1 SGHNT and CDR2 YYREEE (reference sequence). The J segment lost 6 bases and the V segment lost 0 bases, leaving 7 bases of the junction unmatched. This CDR3 has 15 residues. Only in-frame clones appear in the TCRdb table, and some are missing; sequencing was by immunoSEQ multiplex PCR. The data show 80,000 to 100,000 clones, with under 95% seen just once and about 2.2% held by the top ten. This sequence was found in a man aged 30 to 45 in good health and CMV-seronegative. The V and J genes are TRBV5-4 and TRBJ2-7; 9 bases map to TRBD1. Sequencing used PBMCs. The CDR3 loop reads CASSLADRGFGEQYF. The CDR3 region has the DNA TGTGCCAGCAGCTTGGCGGACAGGGGTTTTGGCGAGCAGTACTTC.